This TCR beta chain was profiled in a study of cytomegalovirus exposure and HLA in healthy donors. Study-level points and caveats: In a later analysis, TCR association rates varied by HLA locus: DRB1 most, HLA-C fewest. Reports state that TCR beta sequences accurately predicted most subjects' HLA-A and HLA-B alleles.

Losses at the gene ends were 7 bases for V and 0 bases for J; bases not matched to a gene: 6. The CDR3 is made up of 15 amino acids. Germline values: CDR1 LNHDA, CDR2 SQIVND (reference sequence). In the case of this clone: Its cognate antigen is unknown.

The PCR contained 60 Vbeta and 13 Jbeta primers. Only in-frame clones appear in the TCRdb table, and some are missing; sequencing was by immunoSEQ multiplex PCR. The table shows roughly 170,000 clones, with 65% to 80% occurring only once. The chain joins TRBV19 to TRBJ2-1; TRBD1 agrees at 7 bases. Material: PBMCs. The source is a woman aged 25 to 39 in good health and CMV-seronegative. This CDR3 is CASTPDRSSYNEQFF. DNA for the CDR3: TGTGCCAGTACCCCGGACAGGTCCTCCTACAATGAGCAGTTCTTC.